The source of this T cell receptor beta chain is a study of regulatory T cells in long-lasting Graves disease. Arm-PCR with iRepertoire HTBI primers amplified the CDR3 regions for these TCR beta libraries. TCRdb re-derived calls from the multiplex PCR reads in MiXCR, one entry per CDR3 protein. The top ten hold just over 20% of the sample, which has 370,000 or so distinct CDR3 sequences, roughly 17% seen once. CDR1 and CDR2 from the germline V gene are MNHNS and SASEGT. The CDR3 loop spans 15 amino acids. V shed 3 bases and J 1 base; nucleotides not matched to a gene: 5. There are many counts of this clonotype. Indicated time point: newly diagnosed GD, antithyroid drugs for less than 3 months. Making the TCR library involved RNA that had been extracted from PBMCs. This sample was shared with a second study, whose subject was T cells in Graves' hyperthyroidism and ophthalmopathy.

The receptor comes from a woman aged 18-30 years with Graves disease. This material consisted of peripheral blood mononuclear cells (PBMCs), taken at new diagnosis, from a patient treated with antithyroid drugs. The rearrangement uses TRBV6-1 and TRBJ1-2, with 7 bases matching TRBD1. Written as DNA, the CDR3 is TGTGCCAGCAGTGACGGGGGACAGATTAACTATGGCTACACCTTC. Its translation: CASSDGGQINYGYTF.